This passage covers 20 T cell receptor beta chains from one sample sequenced in a study of prognosis after radiotherapy for stage I lung cancer. Amplification of the TCR beta CDR3 (from genomic DNA) was done by two-round multiplex PCR. Initially, in first-round PCR, primers specific to each TRBV and TRBJ gene were used. TCRdb recomputed calls from the multiplex PCR reads with MiXCR, one row per CDR3 protein. The sample contains more than 9,500 distinct CDR3 sequences, over 35% of which appear only once. This specimen was PBMCs, taken before or after stereotactic body radiation therapy (not recorded which). The receptors originated from a donor older than 45 with non-small cell lung cancer.

About this clonotype: A far larger clone is a single base away, which makes a read error likely. The rearrangement joins TRBV6-1 to TRBJ1-1; the D is unclear. The CDR3 runs 15 residues. Germline CDR1 reads MNHNS; CDR2 reads SASEGT. V lost 5 bases, J lost 8 bases, and 21 bases lay in between. The CDR3 sequence is CASSYESGFSVEAFF. CDR3 coding DNA: TGTGCCAGCAGTTACGAATCCGGGTTTAGCGTCGAAGCTTTCTTT.

The chain is built from TRBV6-2 or TRBV6-3 and TRBJ2-4; 7 bases match TRBD1. The CDR3 covers 15 residues. J gave up 4 bases and V 5 bases, and 8 bases lay outside the gene matches. Germline CDR1 MNHEY, CDR2 SVGEGT. The CDR3 sequence is CASSGGQPLKNIQYF. CDR3 bases: TGTGCCAGCAGTGGGGGACAGCCACTAAAAAACATTCAGTACTTC.

On this clonotype itself: This likely stems from a read error, as it lies one base from a far larger clone. The chain uses TRBV6-1 and TRBJ1-3, with a weak D call TRBD1 (6 bases). V was cut by 9 bases and J by 2 bases, with 44 bases left in between. This CDR3 is built from 24 residues. The germline gives CDR1 MNHNS, CDR2 SASEGT. The CDR3 is CARPEGGVERAGGRTVEAGNTIYF. DNA of the CDR3: TGTGCCAGGCCAGAGGGTGGAGTGGAGAGGGCCGGCGGCCGGACAGTGGAGGCTGGAAACACCATATATTTT.

This clonotype was detected many times. The chain is built from TRBV27 and TRBJ2-3; TRBD2 agrees at 8 bases. V lost 5 bases to trimming and J lost 8 bases; unmatched junction nucleotides: 12. This CDR3 region has 15 residues. CDR1 is MNHEY and CDR2 is SMNVEV in the germline V gene (reference sequence). CDR3 DNA sequence: TGTGCCAGCAGTCTTGGCGGGGGGATCGGGGGTACGCAGTATTTT. Amino acids: CASSLGGGIGGTQYF.

Many counts were recorded for this clonotype. The chain joins TRBV7-9 to TRBJ2-5; D uncertain. Germline V gene sequence: CDR1 SEHNR, CDR2 FQNEAQ (reference sequence). Between the trimmed V and J ends, which lost 0 bases and 2 bases, there was a span of 10 bases. The CDR3 runs to 15 residues. The CDR3 loop is CASSLAIGLQETQYF. The CDR3 nucleotides read TGTGCCAGCAGCTTAGCAATCGGGCTTCAAGAGACCCAGTACTTC.

The sample holds many counts of this clonotype. The chain has TRBV18 and TRBJ2-5; 7 bases match TRBD2. Germline CDR1 reads KGHSH; CDR2 reads LQKENI. V gave up 0 bases and J gave up 5 bases; unmatched junction bases: 0. This CDR3 region has 13 residues. CDR3 amino acids: CASSPPGGETQYF. Written as DNA, the CDR3 is TGTGCCAGCTCACCACCGGGGGGGGAGACCCAGTACTTC.

Concerning this clonotype itself: A far larger clone differs by one base, so this is likely a read error. The chain couples TRBV7-9 to TRBJ2-1; TRBD1 or TRBD2 may be the D gene (6 bases each). Per germline, CDR1 SEHNR and CDR2 FQNEAQ (reference sequence). There are 15 residues in the CDR3. The CDR3 DNA follows: TGTGCCAGCAGGGAGGGGGGAAGCTCCTACAATGATCAGTTCTTC. Protein sequence: CASREGGSSYNDQFF.

This clonotype was seen more than once but under ten times. This may be a read error, as it is one base from a much larger clone. The V and J genes are TRBV30 and TRBJ1-2, with D possibly being TRBD1 (5 bases). Germline V lookup: CDR1 GTSNPN, CDR2 SVGIG (reference sequence). The CDR3 is 14 residues long. V was cut by 5 bases and J by 6 bases, with 19 bases left in between. The CDR3 DNA is TGTGCCTGGGAAGGGAGCAGACAGTTCCATGGCTACACCTTC. Translating it yields CAWEGSRQFHGYTF.

By share, this clonotype counts as medium-sized. The rearrangement joins TRBV28 to TRBJ2-3, with D hard to call. From germline, CDR1 is MDHEN and CDR2 SYDVKM. The CDR3 is made up of 12 amino acids. V was shortened by 5 bases and J by 6 bases, with 9 bases between the two germline ends. The CDR3 is CASSPLSDTQYF. CDR3 DNA sequence: TGTGCCAGCAGTCCTTTATCGGATACGCAGTATTTT.

This clonotype was found many times. The chain has TRBV5-1 and TRBJ2-3, with a tentative D call TRBD1 (5 bases). Germline CDR1 SGHRS, CDR2 YFSETQ. This CDR3 comprises 15 residues. Trimming cost V 0 bases and J 2 bases, with 10 bases left between them. In DNA form, the CDR3 reads TGCGCCAGCAGCTTGGTTGACAGTAACACAGATACGCAGTATTTT. Protein sequence: CASSLVDSNTDTQYF.

J is TRBJ2-1 and V is TRBV6-2 or TRBV6-3, with a possible D match to TRBD1 (6 bases). V was pared by 5 bases and J by 6 bases, with 17 bases between. This CDR3 contains 15 residues. Germline CDR1 MNHEY, CDR2 SVGEGT. DNA of the CDR3: TGTGCCAGCAGTGAAAAAAGGCAGGGGCCCAATGAGCAGTTCTTC. Its translation: CASSEKRQGPNEQFF.

This clonotype came up many times. The J gene is TRBJ2-7, the V gene TRBV19; 7 bases line up with TRBD2. The CDR3 runs to 17 residues. In germline, CDR1 is LNHDA, CDR2 SQIVND (reference sequence). The junction had 13 bases not matched to a gene; V was cut back by 2 bases and J by 3 bases. CDR3 residues: CASSIRGGSSGNYEQYF. In DNA form, the CDR3 reads TGTGCCAGTAGTATAAGAGGAGGTTCTAGCGGCAACTACGAGCAGTACTTC. The whole variable domain, remainder taken from reference TRBV19 and TRBJ2-7, is DGGITQSPKYLFRKEGQNVTLSCEQNLNHDAMYWYRQDPGQGLRLIYYSQIVNDFQKGDIAEGYSVSREKKESFPLTVTSAQKNPTAFYLCASSIRGGSSGNYEQYFGPGTRLTVT.

V and J are TRBV20-1 and TRBJ2-7, with 9 nucleotides matching TRBD2. CDR3 length equals 15 residues. Trimming took 1 base from V and 5 from J; bases not matched to a gene: 9. Germline CDR1 reads DFQATT; CDR2 reads SNEGSKA (reference sequence). CDR3 bases: TGCAGTGCTAGAGCCGGACTAGCGAGTTACCACGAGCAGTACTTC. Protein: CSARAGLASYHEQYF.

The J gene is TRBJ1-2, the V gene TRBV5-1; weak D call: TRBD1 (6 bases). The V end was cut by 0 bases, the J end by 8 bases, with 14 bases between. The CDR3 is 14 amino acids. Germline loops: CDR1 SGHRS, CDR2 YFSETQ. The CDR3 sequence is CASSLEQGGDGYTF. The CDR3 DNA follows: TGCGCCAGCAGCTTGGAACAGGGTGGTGACGGCTACACCTTC.

The chain has TRBV27 and TRBJ1-2; TRBD1 agrees at 10 bases. Germline CDR1 MNHEY, CDR2 SMNVEV (reference sequence). The CDR3 runs to 15 residues. V shed 4 bases and J 3 bases; nucleotides not matched to a gene: 5. The CDR3 loop is CASSSPTGGHYGYTF. DNA of the CDR3: TGTGCCAGCAGTTCCCCGACAGGGGGCCACTATGGCTACACCTTC.

This clonotype was picked up many times. The V gene is TRBV7-6, the J gene TRBJ1-1, with D maybe TRBD1 (5 bases). V shed 1 base and J shed 5 bases, with 11 bases lying between them. The length of the CDR3 is 14 residues. Germline-derived CDR1 and CDR2 are SGHVS and FNYEAQ. The CDR3 sequence: CASSLDDGGTEAFF. In nucleotides, the CDR3 is TGTGCCAGCAGCTTAGACGACGGGGGGACTGAAGCTTTCTTT.

A note on this clonotype: This may stem from a read error, because a much larger clone lies one nucleotide away. This chain links TRBV5-4 with TRBJ2-1; 7 bases line up with TRBD1. Germline V lookup: CDR1 SGHNT, CDR2 YYREEE (reference sequence). The CDR3 consists of 20 residues. V trimming: 0 bases; J trimming: 0 bases; junction bases outside the gene matches: 15. CDR3 sequence reads: CASSLGLARGPSLSYNEQFF. CDR3 DNA sequence: TGTGCCAGCAGCTTGGGACTGGCGAGGGGGCCAAGCCTCTCCTACAATGAGCAGTTCTTC.

This clonotype was counted at least ten times. This chain links TRBV19 with TRBJ1-3; no clear D gene. The CDR3 is made up of 16 amino acids. V lost 3 bases and J lost 0, with 12 bases in between. CDR1 is LNHDA and CDR2 is SQIVND in the germline V gene (reference sequence). CDR3 DNA: TGTGCCAGTAGTATCTTAAACGTCGTCTCTGGAAACACCATATATTTT. This gives the protein CASSILNVVSGNTIYF.

This clonotype was seen at least ten times. The J gene is TRBJ2-1, the V gene TRBV14; D ambiguous. Between the trimmed V and J ends, which lost 2 bases and 5 bases, there was a span of 1 base. CDR3 size: 11 residues. Germline V lookup: CDR1 SGHDN, CDR2 FVKESK. The CDR3 DNA sequence: TGTGCCAGCAGCCAAAACAATGAGCAGTTCTTC. Encoded protein: CASSQNNEQFF. The full variable domain, completed using reference TRBV14 and TRBJ2-1, is EAGVTQFPSHSVIEKGQTVTLRCDPISGHDNLYWYRRVMGKEIKFLLHFVKESKQDESGMPNNRFLAERTGGTYSTLKVQPAELEDSGVYFCASSQNNEQFFGPGTRLTVL.

The table lists this clonotype with many counts. V usage is TRBV10-2 and J usage is TRBJ1-2; tentative D call: TRBD1 (6 bases). Trimming removed 4 bases from V and 4 bases from J, with 10 bases in between. Germline CDR1 and CDR2: WSHSY and SAAADI. The CDR3 totals 13 residues. The CDR3 DNA sequence: TGCGCCAGCAGTGGGTCCAGGGGCTATGGCTACACCTTC. As protein: CASSGSRGYGYTF.